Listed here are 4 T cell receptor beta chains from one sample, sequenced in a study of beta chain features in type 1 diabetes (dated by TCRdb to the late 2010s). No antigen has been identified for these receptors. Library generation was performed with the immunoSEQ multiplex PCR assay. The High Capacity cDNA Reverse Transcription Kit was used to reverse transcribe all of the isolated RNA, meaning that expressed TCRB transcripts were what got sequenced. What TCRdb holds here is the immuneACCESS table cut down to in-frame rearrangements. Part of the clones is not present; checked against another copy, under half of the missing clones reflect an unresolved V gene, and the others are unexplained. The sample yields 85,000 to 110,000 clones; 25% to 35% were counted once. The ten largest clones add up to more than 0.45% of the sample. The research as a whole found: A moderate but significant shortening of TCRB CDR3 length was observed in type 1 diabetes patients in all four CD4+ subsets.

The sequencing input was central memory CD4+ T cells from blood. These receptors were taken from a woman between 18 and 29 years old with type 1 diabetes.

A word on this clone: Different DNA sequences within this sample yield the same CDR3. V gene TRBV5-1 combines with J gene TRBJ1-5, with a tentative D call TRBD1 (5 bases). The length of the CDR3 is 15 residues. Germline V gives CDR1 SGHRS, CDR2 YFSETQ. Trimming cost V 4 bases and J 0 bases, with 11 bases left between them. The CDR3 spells CASSRTGDSNQPQHF. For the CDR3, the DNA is TGCGCCAGCAGCCGTACAGGAGATAGCAATCAGCCCCAGCATTTT.

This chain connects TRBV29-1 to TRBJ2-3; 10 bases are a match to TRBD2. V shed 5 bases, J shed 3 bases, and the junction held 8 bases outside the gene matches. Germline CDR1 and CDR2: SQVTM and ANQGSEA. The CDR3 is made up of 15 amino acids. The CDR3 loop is CSVNLAGGATDTQYF. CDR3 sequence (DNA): TGCAGCGTTAACTTAGCGGGAGGCGCTACAGATACGCAGTATTTT.

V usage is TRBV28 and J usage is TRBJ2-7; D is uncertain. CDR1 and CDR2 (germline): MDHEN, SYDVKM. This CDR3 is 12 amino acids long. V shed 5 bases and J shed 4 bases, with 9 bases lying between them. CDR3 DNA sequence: TGTGCCAGCAGTGCTTACTTGTACGAGCAGTACTTC. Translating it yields CASSAYLYEQYF.

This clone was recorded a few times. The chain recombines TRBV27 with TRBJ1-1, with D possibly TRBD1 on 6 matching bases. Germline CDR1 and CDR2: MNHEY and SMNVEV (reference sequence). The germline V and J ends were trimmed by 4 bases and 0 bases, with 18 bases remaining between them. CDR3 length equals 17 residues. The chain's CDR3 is CASSSRGAGAVNTEAFF. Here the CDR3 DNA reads TGTGCCAGCAGTTCCCGGGGGGCAGGGGCGGTGAACACTGAAGCTTTCTTT.